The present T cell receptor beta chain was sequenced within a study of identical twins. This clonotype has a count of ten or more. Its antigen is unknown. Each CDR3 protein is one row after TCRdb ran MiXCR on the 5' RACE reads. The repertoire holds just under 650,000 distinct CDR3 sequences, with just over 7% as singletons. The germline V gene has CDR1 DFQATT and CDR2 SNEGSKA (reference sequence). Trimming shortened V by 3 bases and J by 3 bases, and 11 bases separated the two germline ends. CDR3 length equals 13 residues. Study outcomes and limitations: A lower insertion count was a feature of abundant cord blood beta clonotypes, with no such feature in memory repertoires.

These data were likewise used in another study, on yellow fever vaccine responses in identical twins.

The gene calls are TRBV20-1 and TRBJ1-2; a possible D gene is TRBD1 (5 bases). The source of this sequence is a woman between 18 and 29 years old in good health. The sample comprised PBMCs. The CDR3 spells CSARPTVDYGYTF. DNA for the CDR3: TGCAGTGCTAGGCCGACAGTTGACTATGGCTACACCTTC.